Presented here are 21 T cell receptor beta chains from one specimen sequenced in a study of shared clonotypes between healthy human individuals (dated by TCRdb to about 2020). Libraries were made using the immunoSEQ multiplex PCR assay. Sourced from immuneACCESS, this table was stored by TCRdb with only in-frame sequences that have V and J called. A share of the clones is absent; for the studies checked, an unresolved V gene accounts for under half, and the remainder has no known explanation. The sample includes about 1 million clones, with about 70% observed a single time. Approximately 1.5% of the sample goes to the ten largest clones. Source material: memory CD4+ T cells sorted from blood. This sample's cell subset or site label indicates: CD45RA-negative fraction. These receptors originate from a man between 18 and 29 years old in good health.

This clone was found a few times. The chain is built from TRBV19 and TRBJ1-2, with TRBD1 identical over 8 bases. V was pared by 6 bases and J by 8 bases, with 8 bases of the junction left unmatched. CDR1 and CDR2 from the germline V gene are LNHDA and SQIVND (reference sequence). The CDR3 is 13 residues long. CDR3 sequence: CASSISTGEGYTF. The CDR3 DNA reads as TGTGCCAGTAGCATCTCGACAGGGGAGGGCTACACCTTC.

The chain couples TRBV5-1 to TRBJ1-1; D gene uncertain. The germline gives CDR1 SGHRS, CDR2 YFSETQ. Trimming removed 3 bases at V and 4 bases at J, with 16 bases between. This CDR3 is 15 amino acids long. DNA of the CDR3: TGCGCCAGCAGCTCCCCCGGGCGGGCCTTCACTGAAGCTTTCTTT. Translating it yields CASSSPGRAFTEAFF.

V and J are TRBV5-8 and TRBJ1-2; TRBD1 aligns across 12 bases. Trimming at V came to 4 bases and at J to 8 bases, leaving 9 bases not matched to a gene. The CDR3 totals 15 residues. Germline V gene lookup returns CDR1 SGHTS and CDR2 YDEGEE. In nucleotides, the CDR3 is TGTGCCAGCAGCCCGGGACAGGGGGCTACCAACGGCTACACCTTC. This sequence encodes CASSPGQGATNGYTF.

V usage is TRBV7-2 and J usage is TRBJ2-4, with a possible D match to TRBD2 (5 bases). V shed 5 bases and J shed 10 bases, with 18 bases lying between them. The germline CDR1 and CDR2 sequences are SGHTA and FQGNSA. The CDR3 has 14 amino acids. CDR3 sequence reads: CASSPLGDRSIQYF. CDR3 sequence (DNA): TGTGCCAGCAGCCCCTTGGGAGACCGCTCTATTCAGTACTTC.

This clone was detected only a few times. Other DNA sequences in the same sample also yield this CDR3. The genes are TRBV30 and TRBJ1-2, with D perhaps TRBD1 (5 bases). V shed 0 bases and J shed 0 bases, with 5 bases lying between them. The CDR3 contains 13 residues. CDR1 is GTSNPN and CDR2 is SVGIG in the germline V gene (reference sequence). CDR3 amino acids: CAWSVGANYGYTF. Here the CDR3 DNA reads TGTGCCTGGAGTGTGGGGGCTAACTATGGCTACACCTTC.

The rearrangement joins TRBV28 to TRBJ1-6, with a possible D match to TRBD1 (5 bases). Germline V gene lookup returns CDR1 MDHEN and CDR2 SYDVKM. Trimming pared 5 bases from V and 5 bases from J, leaving 13 bases between. This CDR3 spans 15 amino acids. DNA for the CDR3: TGTGCCAGCAGTCCCCGGGGCAGGGATAATTCACCCCTCCACTTT. It yields the protein CASSPRGRDNSPLHF.

The chain has TRBV10-3 and TRBJ2-1, with 14 bases matching TRBD2. The CDR3 totals 17 residues. Germline-derived CDR1 and CDR2 are ENHRY and SYGVKD. V lost 6 bases to trimming and J lost 2 bases; unmatched junction nucleotides: 6. In DNA form, the CDR3 reads TGTGCCATCAGCGGGACTAGCGGGAGAAGCACCTACAATGAGCAGTTCTTC. This codes for CAISGTSGRSTYNEQFF.

The chain employs TRBV7-9 and TRBJ2-3; 7 positions agree with TRBD2. The CDR3 has 17 residues. J was trimmed by 6 bases and V by 1 base; bases with no gene match: 13. Germline-derived CDR1 and CDR2 are SEHNR and FQNEAQ (reference sequence). The CDR3, as DNA: TGTGCCAGCAGCTTAGTTTCGCGGGGGAGCCCAGGGGATACGCAGTATTTT. It is translated as CASSLVSRGSPGDTQYF.

This chain uses TRBV27 with TRBJ1-1, with 7 positions matching TRBD1. V trimming: 8 bases; J trimming: 0 bases; junction bases outside the gene matches: 6. The CDR3 is 14 amino acids. Germline values: CDR1 MNHEY, CDR2 SMNVEV (reference sequence). CDR3 bases: TGTGCCAGCGTCAGAGACAGGGTGAACACTGAAGCTTTCTTT. Translation: CASVRDRVNTEAFF.

This clone was found once. The V call is TRBV7-2, the J call TRBJ1-6; 11 positions agree with TRBD1. Germline CDR1 SGHTA, CDR2 FQGNSA. The CDR3 consists of 15 residues. Unmatched junction bases numbered 4, after V lost 5 bases and J lost 7 bases. The CDR3 coding sequence is TGTGCCAGCAGCCTGGACAGGGGGCGAAATTCACCCCTCCACTTT. Translated: CASSLDRGRNSPLHF.

This clone was seen a single time. In the same sample, other DNA sequences code for this CDR3. The chain links TRBV5-1 to TRBJ2-3, with D unresolved. The CDR3 has 13 residues. V lost 0 bases, J lost 3 bases, and 5 bases lay in between. Germline V gives CDR1 SGHRS, CDR2 YFSETQ. The CDR3 loop is CASSLGGTDTQYF. The CDR3 DNA follows: TGCGCCAGCAGCTTGGGAGGAACAGATACGCAGTATTTT.

This clone appeared once. The V gene is TRBV10-3, the J gene TRBJ1-2, with D unclear. V lost 10 bases, J lost 4 bases, and 19 bases lay in between. The CDR3 sequence is 14 residues long. Germline CDR1 is ENHRY and CDR2 is SYGVKD. DNA of the CDR3: TGTGCCAGCCGTGATGCGCTCCGGGGCTATGGCTACACCTTC. Protein: CASRDALRGYGYTF.

V usage is TRBV12-5 and J usage is TRBJ2-1; possibly TRBD1 or TRBD2 for D (5 bases each). V lost 2 bases and J 0 bases, leaving 17 bases between the germline ends. The CDR3 length is 18 residues. Germline CDR1 reads LGHNT; CDR2 reads FRNRAP. In DNA, the CDR3 is TGTGCTAGTGGTTTGCCGTCTCCGGGACCTAGCTCCTACAATGAGCAGTTCTTC. Its translation is CASGLPSPGPSSYNEQFF.

This clone was seen only once. V and J are TRBV27 and TRBJ2-7; the D is unclear. This CDR3 is 15 amino acids long. V lost 4 bases to trimming and J lost 2 bases, with 15 bases between them. Per the germline V gene, CDR1 is MNHEY and CDR2 is SMNVEV (reference sequence). The CDR3 region is CASSSIALTTYEQYF. In nucleotides, the CDR3 is TGTGCCAGCAGTTCCATCGCCTTAACTACCTACGAGCAGTACTTC.

This chain uses TRBV7-8 with TRBJ2-1; D is possibly TRBD2 (5 bases). This CDR3 contains 14 residues. Germline CDR1 reads SGHVS; CDR2 reads FQNEAQ. V was shortened by 2 bases and J by 8 bases, with 13 bases between the two germline ends. The DNA for the CDR3 is TGTGCCAGCAGCTTAAGGGAAACGGACTATGAGCAGTTCTTC. Amino acid sequence: CASSLRETDYEQFF.

On this clone itself: A clone one base away is much larger, so this may be a read error. The chain is built from TRBV27 and TRBJ2-2, with D perhaps matching TRBD1 (6 bases). Germline assignment: CDR1 MNHEY and CDR2 SMNVEV (reference sequence). Trimming left V 4 bases short and J 5 bases short, with 11 bases between. This CDR3 has 14 amino acids. The CDR3 region has the DNA TGTGCCAGCAGTTCCAGGGGTGGGACCGGGGAGCTGTTTTTT. It is translated as CASSSRGGTGELFF.

The chain combines TRBV30 with TRBJ2-1, with 12 positions matching TRBD2. After removal of 2 bases from V and 9 bases from J, the junction contained 5 bases not matched to a gene. The CDR3 covers 14 residues. Germline lookup yields CDR1 GTSNPN and CDR2 SVGIG (reference sequence). DNA for the CDR3: TGTGCCTGGAGTCTACTAGCGGGAGGCGCTGAGCAGTTCTTC. This translates into CAWSLLAGGAEQFF.

The V and J genes are TRBV12-5 and TRBJ2-1; 8 bases agree with TRBD1. The CDR3 loop spans 15 amino acids. The ends lost 3 bases at V and 7 bases at J; junction bases unmatched: 8. CDR1 and CDR2 (germline): LGHNT, FRNRAP. In DNA form, the CDR3 reads TGTGCTAGTGGTTTAACAGGGGGGAGCGGGAATGAGCAGTTCTTC. Protein: CASGLTGGSGNEQFF.

The V call is TRBV2, the J call TRBJ1-2; TRBD1 agrees at 7 bases. The CDR3 has 14 amino acids. CDR1 is SNHLY and CDR2 is FYNNEI in the germline V gene. J lost 4 bases, V lost 6 bases, and 8 bases had no gene match. This CDR3 is CASSPVGDSYGYTF. The CDR3 bases are TGTGCCAGCAGCCCGGTTGGGGACAGCTATGGCTACACCTTC.

Comments on this clone: Additional DNA sequences in this sample encode the identical CDR3. The chain has TRBV5-1 and TRBJ2-1; 9 bases map to TRBD2. V trimming: 2 bases; J trimming: 2 bases; junction bases outside the gene matches: 2. CDR1 SGHRS and CDR2 YFSETQ come from the germline V gene. CDR3 size: 15 residues. The CDR3 nucleotides are TGCGCCAGCAGCTTTGCTAGCGGGACCTACAATGAGCAGTTCTTC. The encoded protein is CASSFASGTYNEQFF.

J is TRBJ2-1 and V is TRBV11-2; 10 bases line up with TRBD2. The germline V gene has CDR1 SGHAT and CDR2 FQNNGV. CDR3 length equals 15 residues. Unmatched junction bases numbered 9, after V lost 5 bases and J lost 8 bases. The CDR3 sequence is CASSPRRTSGDEQFF. CDR3 bases: TGTGCCAGCAGCCCCAGGAGGACTAGCGGTGATGAGCAGTTCTTC.